This section outlines one T cell receptor beta chain sequence together with its context. Trimming removed 6 bases from V and 6 bases from J; junction bases left unmatched: 5. The CDR3 is 13 amino acids. Germline CDR1 MNHEY, CDR2 SMNVEV (reference sequence). Clones were read by immunoSEQ multiplex PCR, and TCRdb kept only the in-frame ones, dropping some. The sample records under 150,000 clones, around 80% being singletons. The data were taken from a study of blood T cell repertoires in COVID-19. Turning to the study itself: Spain, Italy and the United States supplied samples that represented acute and convalescent COVID-19. PBMCs, B-cell-depleted T cells, or T cells were the source of the cDNA or gDNA that made up the material.

Participants spanned ages about 18 to 100 years and resided in 20 to 30 US areas. Participants' reported clinical history set cohort assignment. The clonotype comes from a man aged 35 to 55 with acute COVID-19. The gene calls are TRBV27 and TRBJ2-7; 10 nucleotides match TRBD1. The sample consisted of PBMCs or T cells enriched from blood (not recorded which). The CDR3: CASRWTGGAEQYF. The CDR3 coding sequence is TGTGCCAGCAGATGGACAGGGGGGGCCGAGCAGTACTTC.